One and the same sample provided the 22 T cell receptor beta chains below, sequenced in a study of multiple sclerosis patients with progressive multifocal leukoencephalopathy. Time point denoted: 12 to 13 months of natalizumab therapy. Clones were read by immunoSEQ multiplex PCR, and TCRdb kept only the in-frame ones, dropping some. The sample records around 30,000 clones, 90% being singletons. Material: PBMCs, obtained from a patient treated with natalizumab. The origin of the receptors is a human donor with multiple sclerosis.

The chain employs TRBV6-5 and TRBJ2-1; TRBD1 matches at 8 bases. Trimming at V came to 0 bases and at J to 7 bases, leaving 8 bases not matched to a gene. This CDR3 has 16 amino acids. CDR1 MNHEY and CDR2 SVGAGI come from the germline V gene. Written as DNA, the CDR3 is TGTGCCAGCAGTTACTCTCCGGCAGGGGGCGGGAATGAGCAGTTCTTC. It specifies CASSYSPAGGGNEQFF.

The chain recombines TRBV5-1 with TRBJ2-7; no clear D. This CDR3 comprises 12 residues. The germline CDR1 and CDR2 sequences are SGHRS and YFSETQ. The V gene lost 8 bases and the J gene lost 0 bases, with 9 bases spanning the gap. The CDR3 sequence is CASKQFSYEQYF. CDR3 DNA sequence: TGCGCCAGTAAACAGTTCTCCTACGAGCAGTACTTC.

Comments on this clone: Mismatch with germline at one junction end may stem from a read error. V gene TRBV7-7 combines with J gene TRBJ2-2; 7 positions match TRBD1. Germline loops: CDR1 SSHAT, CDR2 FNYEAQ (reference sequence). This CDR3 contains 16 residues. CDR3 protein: CASSFGQGANTGELFF. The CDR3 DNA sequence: TGTGCTAGCAGCTTTGGTCAGGGGGCGAACACCGGGGAGCTGTTTTTT.

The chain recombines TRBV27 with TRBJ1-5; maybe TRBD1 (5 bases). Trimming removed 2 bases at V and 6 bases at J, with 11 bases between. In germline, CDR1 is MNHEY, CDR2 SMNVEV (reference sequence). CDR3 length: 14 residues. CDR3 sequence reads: CASSLRGAGQPQHF. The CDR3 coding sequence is TGTGCCAGCAGTTTAAGGGGAGCCGGTCAGCCCCAGCATTTT.

The CDR3 nucleotides are TGTGCCAGCAGCTTGTTTTCTAACACTGAAGCTTTCTTT. This translates into CASSLFSNTEAFF. V usage is TRBV5-4 and J usage is TRBJ1-1, with D hard to call. In germline, CDR1 is SGHNT, CDR2 YYREEE (reference sequence). This CDR3 has 13 amino acids. V was pared by 1 base and J by 2 bases, with 6 bases between.

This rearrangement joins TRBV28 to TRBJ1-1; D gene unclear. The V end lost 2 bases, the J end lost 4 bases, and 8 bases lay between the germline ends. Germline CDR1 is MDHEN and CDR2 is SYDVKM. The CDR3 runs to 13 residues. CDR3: CASSLPTRTEAFF. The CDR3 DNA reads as TGTGCCAGCAGTTTACCTACTCGCACTGAAGCTTTCTTT.

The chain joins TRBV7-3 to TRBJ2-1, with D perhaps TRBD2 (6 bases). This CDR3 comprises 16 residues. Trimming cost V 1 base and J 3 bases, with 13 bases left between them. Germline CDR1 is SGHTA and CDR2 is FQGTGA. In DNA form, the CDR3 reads TGTGCCAGCAGCTTAATGGGCGGGGCTGGCTACAATGAGCAGTTCTTC. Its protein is CASSLMGGAGYNEQFF.

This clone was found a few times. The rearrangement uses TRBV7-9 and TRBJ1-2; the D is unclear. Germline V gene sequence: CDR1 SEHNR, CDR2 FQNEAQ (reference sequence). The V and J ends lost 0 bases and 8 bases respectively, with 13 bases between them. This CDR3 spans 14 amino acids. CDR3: CASSLAASPEGYTF. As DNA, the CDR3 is TGTGCCAGCAGCTTAGCGGCATCCCCTGAGGGCTACACCTTC.

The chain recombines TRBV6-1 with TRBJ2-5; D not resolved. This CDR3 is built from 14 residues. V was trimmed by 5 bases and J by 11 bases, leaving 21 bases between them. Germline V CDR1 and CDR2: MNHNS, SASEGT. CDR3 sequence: CASSPRIPAEEQYF. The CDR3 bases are TGTGCCAGCAGTCCTCGGATCCCGGCGGAAGAGCAGTACTTC.

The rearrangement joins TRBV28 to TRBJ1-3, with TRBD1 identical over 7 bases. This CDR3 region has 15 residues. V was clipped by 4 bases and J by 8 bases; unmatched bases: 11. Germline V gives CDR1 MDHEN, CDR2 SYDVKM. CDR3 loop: CASSSEKGAKDTIYF. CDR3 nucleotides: TGTGCCAGCAGTTCAGAAAAGGGGGCAAAGGACACCATATATTTT.

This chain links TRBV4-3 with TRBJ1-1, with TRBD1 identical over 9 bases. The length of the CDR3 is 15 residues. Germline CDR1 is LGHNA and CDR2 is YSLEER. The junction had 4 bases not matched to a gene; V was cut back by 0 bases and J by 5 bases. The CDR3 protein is CASSQDRTGETEAFF. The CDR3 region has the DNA TGCGCCAGCAGCCAAGACCGGACAGGGGAAACTGAAGCTTTCTTT.

The CDR3 spells CASSEWARGGQETQYF. The CDR3 region has the DNA TGTGCCAGCAGCGAGTGGGCGAGAGGGGGGCAAGAGACCCAGTACTTC. J is TRBJ2-5 and V is TRBV9; D may correspond to TRBD1 or TRBD2 (6 bases each). CDR1 is SGDLS, CDR2 YYNGEE, per germline. V was trimmed by 3 bases and J by 2 bases, leaving 17 bases between them. The CDR3 totals 16 residues.

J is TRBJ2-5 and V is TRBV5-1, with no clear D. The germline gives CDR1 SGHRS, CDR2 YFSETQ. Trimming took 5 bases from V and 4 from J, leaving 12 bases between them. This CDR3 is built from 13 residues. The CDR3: CASSFGPGETQYF. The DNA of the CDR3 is TGCGCCAGCAGTTTTGGACCGGGAGAGACCCAGTACTTC.

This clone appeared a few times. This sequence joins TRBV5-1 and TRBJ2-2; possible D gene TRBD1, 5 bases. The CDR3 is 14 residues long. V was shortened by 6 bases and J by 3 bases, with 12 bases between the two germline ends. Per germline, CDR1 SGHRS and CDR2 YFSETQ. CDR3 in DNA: TGCGCCAGCACCCTTGGGGCCGACACCGGGGAGCTGTTTTTT. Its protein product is CASTLGADTGELFF.

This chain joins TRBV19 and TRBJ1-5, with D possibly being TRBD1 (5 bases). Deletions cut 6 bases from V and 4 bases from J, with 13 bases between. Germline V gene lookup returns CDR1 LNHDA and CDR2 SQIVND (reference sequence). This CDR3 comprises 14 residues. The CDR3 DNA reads TGTGCCAGTAGAGGTCAGGCAGGGAATCAGCCCCAGCATTTT. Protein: CASRGQAGNQPQHF.

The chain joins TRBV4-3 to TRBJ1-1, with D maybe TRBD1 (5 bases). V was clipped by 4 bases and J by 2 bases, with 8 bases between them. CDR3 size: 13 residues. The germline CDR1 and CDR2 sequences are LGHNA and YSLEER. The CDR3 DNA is TGCGCCAGCAGCCCCGGACACAACACTGAAGCTTTCTTT. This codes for CASSPGHNTEAFF.

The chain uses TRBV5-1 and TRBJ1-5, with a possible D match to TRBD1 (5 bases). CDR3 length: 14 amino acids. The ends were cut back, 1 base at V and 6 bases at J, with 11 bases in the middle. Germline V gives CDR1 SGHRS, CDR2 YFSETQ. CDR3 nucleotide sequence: TGCGCCAGCAGCTTGTCAGGGTCGGGTCAGCCCCAGCATTTT. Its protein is CASSLSGSGQPQHF.

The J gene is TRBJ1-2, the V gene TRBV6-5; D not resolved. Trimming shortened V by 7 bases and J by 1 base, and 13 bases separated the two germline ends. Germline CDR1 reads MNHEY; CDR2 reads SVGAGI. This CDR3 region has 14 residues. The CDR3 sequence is CASIEWWDNYGYTF. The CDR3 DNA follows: TGTGCCAGCATCGAATGGTGGGATAACTATGGCTACACCTTC.

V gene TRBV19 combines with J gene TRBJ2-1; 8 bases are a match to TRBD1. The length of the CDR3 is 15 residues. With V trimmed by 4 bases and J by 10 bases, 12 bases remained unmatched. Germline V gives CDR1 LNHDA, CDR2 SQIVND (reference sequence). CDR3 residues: CASSKQGAPEGEQFF. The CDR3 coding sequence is TGTGCCAGTAGTAAGCAGGGGGCGCCGGAAGGAGAGCAGTTCTTC.

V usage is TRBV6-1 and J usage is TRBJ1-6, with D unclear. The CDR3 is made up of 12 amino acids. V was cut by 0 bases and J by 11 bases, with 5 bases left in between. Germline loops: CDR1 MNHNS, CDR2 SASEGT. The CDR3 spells CASSEAEPPLHF. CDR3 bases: TGTGCCAGCAGTGAAGCTGAGCCACCCCTCCACTTT.

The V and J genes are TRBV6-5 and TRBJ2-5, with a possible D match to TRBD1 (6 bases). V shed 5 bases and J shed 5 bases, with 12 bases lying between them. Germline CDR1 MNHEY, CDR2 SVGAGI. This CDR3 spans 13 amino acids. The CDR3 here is CASSVPGEETQYF. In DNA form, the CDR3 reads TGTGCCAGCAGTGTTCCAGGGGAGGAGACCCAGTACTTC.

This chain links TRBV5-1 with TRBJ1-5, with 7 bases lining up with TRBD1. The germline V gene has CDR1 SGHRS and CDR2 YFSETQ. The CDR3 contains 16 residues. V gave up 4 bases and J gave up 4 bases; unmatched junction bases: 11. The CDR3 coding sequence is TGCGCCAGCAGCCCAGGGGGAGAAGTAGGGAATCAGCCCCAGCATTTT. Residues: CASSPGGEVGNQPQHF.